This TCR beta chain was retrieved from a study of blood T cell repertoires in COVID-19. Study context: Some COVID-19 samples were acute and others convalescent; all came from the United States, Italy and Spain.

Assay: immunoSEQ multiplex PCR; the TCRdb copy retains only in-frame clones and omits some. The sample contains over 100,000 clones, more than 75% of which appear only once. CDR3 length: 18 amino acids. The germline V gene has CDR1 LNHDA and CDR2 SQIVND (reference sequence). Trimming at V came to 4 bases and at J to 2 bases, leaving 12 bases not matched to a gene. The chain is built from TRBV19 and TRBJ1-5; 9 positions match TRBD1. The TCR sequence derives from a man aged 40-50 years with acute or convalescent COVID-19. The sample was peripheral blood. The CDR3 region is CASSTGQGRFFGNQPQHF. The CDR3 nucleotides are TGTGCCAGTAGTACCGGACAGGGGCGTTTTTTTGGCAATCAGCCCCAGCATTTT.